The 19 T cell receptor beta chains reported below all come from one sample, sequenced in a study of identical twins. TCRdb passed the 5' RACE reads through MiXCR, listing each CDR3 protein once. Here the sample spans about 240,000 distinct CDR3 sequences, 6% to 8.5% being singletons. These data also formed part of another study, on yellow fever vaccine responses in identical twins.

Sequencing was carried out using CD8+ T cells sorted from blood. These receptors were taken from a woman aged 18-35 years in good health.

The chain uses TRBV27 and TRBJ2-1; D is perhaps TRBD1 (5 bases). Between the trimmed V and J ends, which lost 4 bases and 5 bases, there was a span of 18 bases. Looked up from germline, CDR1 is MNHEY and CDR2 is SMNVEV (reference sequence). The CDR3 runs 16 residues. CDR3: CASSSTVVGLHNEQFF. CDR3 nucleotides: TGTGCCAGCAGTTCAACCGTAGTGGGGCTTCACAATGAGCAGTTCTTC.

This clonotype has a handful of counts. V gene TRBV15 combines with J gene TRBJ1-1; unclear D gene. Trimming took 1 base from V and 0 from J, leaving 6 bases between them. In germline, CDR1 is LNHNV, CDR2 YYDKDF (reference sequence). The length of the CDR3 is 14 residues. CDR3 sequence (DNA): TGTGCCACCAGCAGAGCTGGGATGAACACTGAAGCTTTCTTT. Its protein is CATSRAGMNTEAFF.

This chain connects TRBV20-1 to TRBJ2-1, with 7 bases identical to TRBD2. From germline, CDR1 is DFQATT and CDR2 SNEGSKA (reference sequence). The trim removed 7 bases at V and 4 bases at J, leaving 4 bases unmatched. CDR3 length: 12 residues. The CDR3 DNA follows: TGCAGTGTTGCGGGGGATTACAATGAGCAGTTCTTC. It codes for CSVAGDYNEQFF.

To note about this clonotype: This could be a read error, since a much larger clone is one nucleotide away. The gene calls are TRBV11-2 and TRBJ2-1; perhaps TRBD1 as D (7 bases). The CDR3 runs to 18 residues. Trimming took 8 bases from V and 4 from J, leaving 27 bases between them. Germline V gene sequence: CDR1 SGHAT, CDR2 FQNNGV. Here the CDR3 DNA reads TGTGCCAGCGGCCCTTCTCAAGAATGGAGGGGGCTGTACAATGAGCAGTTCTTC. It translates to CASGPSQEWRGLYNEQFF.

This clonotype was counted ten times or more. The chain links TRBV7-9 to TRBJ2-3, with 9 bases fitting TRBD2. The CDR3 runs to 14 residues. V was clipped by 7 bases and J by 2 bases; unmatched bases: 4. CDR1 is SEHNR and CDR2 is FQNEAQ in the germline V gene (reference sequence). CDR3 region: CASTRGGPTDTQYF. CDR3 coding DNA: TGTGCCAGCACGCGGGGGGGCCCCACAGATACGCAGTATTTT.

Only a few counts were recorded for this clonotype. The rearrangement joins TRBV11-2 to TRBJ2-7; D is uncertain. The V gene's germline CDR1 is SGHAT and CDR2 FQNNGV. This CDR3 is 15 amino acids long. Trimming removed 3 bases from V and 2 bases from J, with 14 bases in between. This chain's CDR3 is CASSLFLGSTYEQYF. The CDR3 nucleotides read TGTGCCAGCAGCTTGTTTCTCGGCAGCACCTACGAGCAGTACTTC.

This clonotype was seen only a few times. This sequence joins TRBV4-2 and TRBJ1-1; no firm D call. This CDR3 is built from 13 residues. Germline-derived CDR1 and CDR2 are LGHNA and YNFKEQ. Trimming left V 3 bases short and J 3 bases short, with 8 bases between. This CDR3 reads CASSHLADTEAFF. The CDR3 DNA sequence: TGTGCCAGCAGCCACCTCGCGGACACTGAAGCTTTCTTT.

V and J are TRBV12-3 or TRBV12-4 and TRBJ1-1; 8 bases match TRBD1. V dropped 4 bases and J dropped 7; count of bases not matched to a gene: 8. This CDR3 comprises 14 residues. CDR3 loop: CASSSSGQVLEAFF. CDR3 bases: TGTGCCAGCAGTTCATCGGGACAGGTCCTTGAAGCTTTCTTT.

This clonotype was counted a few times. The V call is TRBV7-9, the J call TRBJ2-1, with 9 bases fitting TRBD1. The CDR3 spans 14 residues. Per the germline V gene, CDR1 is SEHNR and CDR2 is FQNEAQ (reference sequence). V was pared by 7 bases and J by 4 bases, with 5 bases of the junction left unmatched. The CDR3 coding sequence is TGTGCCAGCATACAGGGGGCGATATACAATGAGCAGTTCTTC. Amino acids: CASIQGAIYNEQFF.

In its sample, this clonotype was seen a few times. This chain uses TRBV7-9 with TRBJ2-1; D call uncertain. Germline assignment: CDR1 SEHNR and CDR2 FQNEAQ (reference sequence). This CDR3 spans 11 amino acids. V lost 5 bases and J 9 bases, leaving 8 bases between the germline ends. The CDR3 loop reads CASSQIGEQFF. The CDR3 region has the DNA TGTGCCAGCAGCCAGATAGGTGAGCAGTTCTTC.

The sample holds many counts of this clonotype. This sequence joins TRBV12-3 or TRBV12-4 and TRBJ1-5; the match to TRBD1 covers 8 bases. CDR3 length equals 15 residues. V lost 6 bases to trimming and J lost 3 bases; unmatched junction nucleotides: 7. The CDR3 is CASSPGTGHNQPQHF. As DNA, the CDR3 is TGTGCCAGCAGCCCCGGGACAGGTCACAATCAGCCCCAGCATTTT.

A few counts support this clonotype. This chain links TRBV7-9 with TRBJ2-7; D perhaps matches TRBD1 (6 bases). The CDR3 spans 14 residues. The germline CDR1 and CDR2 sequences are SEHNR and FQNEAQ (reference sequence). V was pared by 4 bases and J by 2 bases, with 12 bases between. The chain's CDR3 is CASSSAGQPYEQYV. The CDR3 region has the DNA TGTGCCAGCAGCTCGGCAGGACAGCCCTACGAGCAGTACGTC.

The table lists this clonotype with many counts. In nucleotides, the CDR3 is TGTGCCACCAGCAGAGATTGGACAGACTCTGGAAACACCATATATTTT. Its protein product is CATSRDWTDSGNTIYF. This sequence joins TRBV15 and TRBJ1-3, with TRBD1 as a possible D gene (6 bases). CDR3 size: 16 residues. The germline gives CDR1 LNHNV, CDR2 YYDKDF (reference sequence). Trimming removed 0 bases at V and 0 bases at J, with 9 bases between. Combining the CDR3 with reference TRBV15 and TRBJ1-3 gives the whole variable domain DAMVIQNPRYQVTQFGKPVTLSCSQTLNHNVMYWYQQKSSQAPKLLFHYYDKDFNNEADTPDNFQSRRPNTSFCFLDIRSPGLGDTAMYLCATSRDWTDSGNTIYFGEGSWLTVV.

The chain has TRBV4-1 and TRBJ2-7, with D possibly being TRBD1 (6 bases). The germline V gene has CDR1 MGHRA and CDR2 YSYEKL. The CDR3 extends over 15 amino acids. Trimming removed 1 base from V and 0 bases from J, with 10 bases in between. The CDR3 protein is CASSQVEQGSYEQYF. CDR3 coding DNA: TGCGCCAGCAGCCAAGTTGAACAGGGCTCCTACGAGCAGTACTTC.

This clonotype was seen ten or more times. The rearrangement links TRBV7-8 to TRBJ2-7; 7 bases are shared with TRBD1. From germline, CDR1 is SGHVS and CDR2 FQNEAQ. The length of the CDR3 is 12 residues. Unmatched junction bases numbered 3, after V lost 5 bases and J lost 5 bases. The CDR3 sequence is CASSPQGHEQYV. The DNA for the CDR3 is TGTGCCAGCAGCCCACAGGGGCACGAGCAGTACGTC.

This clonotype was found a few times. V gene TRBV6-5 combines with J gene TRBJ2-5, with TRBD2 identical over 11 bases. Germline CDR1 reads MNHEY; CDR2 reads SVGAGI. The junction had 4 bases not matched to a gene; V was cut back by 2 bases and J by 2 bases. This CDR3 region has 16 residues. The CDR3, as DNA: TGTGCCAGCAGTTACACAGGGACTAGCGGACAAGAGACCCAGTACTTC. Protein product: CASSYTGTSGQETQYF.

In the case of this clonotype: A read error may account for a junction end that differs from germline. The chain is built from TRBV7-7 and TRBJ2-7; D not certain. CDR3 length: 11 residues. CDR1 SSHAT and CDR2 FNYEAQ come from the germline V gene (reference sequence). CDR3 region: CASSFVHEKYF. Here the CDR3 DNA reads TGTGCCAGCAGCTTCGTCCACGAGAAGTACTTC.

This clonotype came up many times. The chain links TRBV29-1 to TRBJ2-5; possible D gene TRBD2, 5 bases. This CDR3 is 13 amino acids long. Germline CDR1 reads SQVTM; CDR2 reads ANQGSEA. Trimming removed 4 bases from V and 5 bases from J, with 14 bases in between. This chain's CDR3 is CSVGSGPGETQYF. The CDR3 bases are TGCAGCGTTGGGAGCGGTCCTGGGGAGACCCAGTACTTC.

This clonotype was recorded at least ten times. The chain carries TRBV29-1 and TRBJ2-1; 7 bases map to TRBD2. J was trimmed by 4 bases and V by 7 bases; bases with no gene match: 13. Per the germline V gene, CDR1 is SQVTM and CDR2 is ANQGSEA. CDR3 length: 15 residues. The CDR3 DNA follows: TGCAGCGCGGTAGCGTTTGGAGCGGGGTACAATGAGCAGTTCTTC. Translation gives CSAVAFGAGYNEQFF.